What follows describes a single T cell receptor beta chain. The antigen is unknown. In the same sample, other DNA sequences code for this CDR3. The CDR3 sequence is 14 residues long. CDR1 SGDLS and CDR2 YYNGEE come from the germline V gene. With 1 base removed from V and 2 bases from J, the gap between germline ends came to 7 bases. The data are from a study of T cell responses to AZD1222 COVID-19 vaccine. General study points: Unmutated variant regions reportedly attract nearly half of all spike-specific TCRs. Mostly white British, mostly female donors; authors suggested clonal diversity may be underestimated.

The protocol was immunoSEQ multiplex PCR, while the TCRdb copy is restricted to in-frame clones and leaves out a portion. The table has about 99,000 clones, nearly 90% seen once. The V call is TRBV9, the J call TRBJ1-5, with a weak D call TRBD1 (5 bases). Source: peripheral blood, taken on day 0 of AZD1222 vaccination. The origin of this receptor is an adult in good health. The CDR3 region is CASSVQGGNQPQHF. The CDR3, as DNA: TGTGCCAGCAGCGTACAGGGAGGCAATCAGCCCCAGCATTTT. Supplemented by reference TRBV9 and TRBJ1-5, the full variable domain reads DSGVTQTPKHLITATGQRVTLRCSPRSGDLSVYWYQQSLDQGLQFLIQYYNGEERAKGNILERFSAQQFPDLHSELNLSSLELGDSALYFCASSVQGGNQPQHFGDGTRLSIL.